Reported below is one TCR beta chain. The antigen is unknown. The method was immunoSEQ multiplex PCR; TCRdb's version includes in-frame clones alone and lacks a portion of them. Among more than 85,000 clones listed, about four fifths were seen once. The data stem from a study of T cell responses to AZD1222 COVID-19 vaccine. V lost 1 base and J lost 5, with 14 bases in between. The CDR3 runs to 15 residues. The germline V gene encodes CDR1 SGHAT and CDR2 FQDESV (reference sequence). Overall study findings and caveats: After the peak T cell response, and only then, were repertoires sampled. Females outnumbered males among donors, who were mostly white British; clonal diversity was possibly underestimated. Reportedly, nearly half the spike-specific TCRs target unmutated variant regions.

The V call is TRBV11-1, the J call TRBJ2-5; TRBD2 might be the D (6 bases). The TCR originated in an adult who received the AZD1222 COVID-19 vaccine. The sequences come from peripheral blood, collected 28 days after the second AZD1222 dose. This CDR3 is CASSLGASRGETQYF. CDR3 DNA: TGTGCCAGCAGCTTAGGGGCTAGCCGGGGGGAGACCCAGTACTTC.